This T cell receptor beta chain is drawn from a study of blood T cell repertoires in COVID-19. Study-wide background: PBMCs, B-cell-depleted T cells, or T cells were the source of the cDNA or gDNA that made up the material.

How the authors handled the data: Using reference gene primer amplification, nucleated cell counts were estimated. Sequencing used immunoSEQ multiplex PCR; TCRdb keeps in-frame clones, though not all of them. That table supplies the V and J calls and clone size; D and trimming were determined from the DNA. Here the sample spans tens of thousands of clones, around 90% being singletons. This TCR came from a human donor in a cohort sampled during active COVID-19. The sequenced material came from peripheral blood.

The DNA of the CDR3 is TGTGCCAGCAGCCCCGGACTCGCCACAGATACGCAGTATTTT. Its translation: CASSPGLATDTQYF. The chain employs TRBV3-1 (or the pseudogene TRBV3-2) and TRBJ2-3, with TRBD2 as a possible D gene (5 bases). Germline V lookup: CDR1 LGHDT, CDR2 YNNKEL (reference sequence). This CDR3 region has 14 residues. V lost 4 bases, J lost 2 bases, and 10 bases lay in between.